Listed here are 15 T cell receptor beta chains from one sample, sequenced in a study of blood T cells in healthy people across ages. The use of a sample-barcoded 5' primer and a J-beta primer mix characterized a second PCR of roughly 6 to 11 cycles. Each CDR3 protein is one row after TCRdb ran MiXCR on the 5' RACE reads. The data hold more than 650,000 distinct CDR3 sequences, with 22% observed a single time. Sequencing was done on a sample of blood. These receptor sequences come from a man between 65 and 85 years old in good health.

This clonotype was detected only a few times. V and J are TRBV6-2 or TRBV6-3 and TRBJ2-5, with D maybe TRBD1 (6 bases). The end of the DNA fits TRBJ2-1 better, so the J call may be wrong. Germline V gives CDR1 MNHEY, CDR2 SVGEGT. CDR3 length: 18 amino acids. The CDR3 region has the DNA TGTGCCAGCAGTTACTCGCGGTCCAGGGGCACCCTTCAAGAGACCCAGTTCTTC. Translating it yields CASSYSRSRGTLQETQFF.

The chain employs TRBV13 and TRBJ1-1, with D possibly being TRBD1 (6 bases). V gave up 3 bases and J gave up 7 bases, with 9 bases separating them. Per the germline V gene, CDR1 is PRHDT and CDR2 is FYEKMQ (reference sequence). The CDR3 runs 12 residues. DNA of the CDR3: TGTGCCAGCAGCTTCCAGGGGAATGAAGCTTTCTTT. Residues: CASSFQGNEAFF.

This clonotype showed up just a few times. A junction boundary mismatches the germline segment, possibly from a read error. The gene calls are TRBV5-5 and TRBJ2-3; D might be TRBD2 (6 bases). CDR1 SGHKS and CDR2 YYEKEE come from the germline V gene (reference sequence). This CDR3 has 16 residues. The CDR3 coding sequence is TGTGCCAGCAGCCCCCCGACTGGCACTAGCACAGATATGCAGTATTTT. Amino acids: CASSPPTGTSTDMQYF.

This clonotype was seen a handful of times. Its ends do not fully match the called genes, so a read error is possible. V is TRBV29-1 and J is TRBJ2-1; TRBD2 might be the D (5 bases). In germline, CDR1 is SQVTM, CDR2 ANQGSEA. The CDR3 extends over 15 amino acids. The CDR3 is CSAKRDLSSYNGQFF. Here the CDR3 DNA reads TGCAGCGCTAAGAGGGATCTGAGCTCCTACAATGGGCAGTTCTTC.

The chain links TRBV12-3 or TRBV12-4 to TRBJ2-3; D unclear. Trimming shortened V by 7 bases and J by 3 bases, and 14 bases separated the two germline ends. The CDR3 totals 14 residues. CDR3 region: CASNRDSQTDTQYF. CDR3 nucleotide sequence: TGTGCCAGCAACCGAGACTCCCAGACAGATACGCAGTATTTT.

The chain links TRBV2 to TRBJ2-5, with 10 bases identical to TRBD2. The J call may be mistaken, given a closer DNA end match to TRBJ2-7. Looked up from germline, CDR1 is SNHLY and CDR2 is FYNNEI. This CDR3 has 14 amino acids. CDR3 sequence reads: CASTSGGASYEQYF. The CDR3 DNA follows: TGTGCCAGCACAAGCGGGGGGGCCTCCTACGAGCAGTACTTC.

This clonotype was counted a few times. This chain links TRBV28 with TRBJ2-5; D is ambiguous. The V and J ends lost 9 bases and 4 bases respectively, with 9 bases between them. The length of the CDR3 is 11 residues. The germline gives CDR1 MDHEN, CDR2 SYDVKM. CDR3 nucleotide sequence: TGTGCCAGATGCTTTGGAGAGACCCAGTACTTC. Translating it yields CARCFGETQYF.

There are a few counts of this clonotype. The chain combines TRBV2 with TRBJ2-6; TRBD2 matches 9 bases. CDR1 and CDR2 (germline): SNHLY, FYNNEI. V was pared by 6 bases and J by 3 bases, with 9 bases of the junction left unmatched. This CDR3 has 17 amino acids. The CDR3 spells CASSPAGGLFGANVLTF. CDR3 in DNA: TGTGCCAGCAGCCCAGCGGGAGGCCTTTTTGGGGCCAACGTCCTGACTTTC. Combining the CDR3 with reference TRBV2 and TRBJ2-6 gives the whole variable domain EPEVTQTPSHQVTQMGQEVILRCVPISNHLYFYWYRQILGQKVEFLVSFYNNEISEKSEIFDDQFSVERPDGSNFTLKIRSTKLEDSAMYFCASSPAGGLFGANVLTFGAGSRLTVL.

The rearrangement links TRBV12-3 or TRBV12-4 to TRBJ1-6; 9 positions match TRBD1. J lost 7 bases, V lost 5 bases, and 6 bases had no gene match. This CDR3 contains 15 residues. CDR3 DNA: TGTGCCAGCAGTCGAGGGACAGGGAGGAATTCACCCCTCCACTTT. Its protein is CASSRGTGRNSPLHF.

The chain joins TRBV4-2 to TRBJ2-3; 7 bases agree with TRBD2. Looked up from germline, CDR1 is LGHNA and CDR2 is YNFKEQ. J was trimmed by 2 bases and V by 9 bases; bases with no gene match: 11. This CDR3 is 15 amino acids long. For the CDR3, the DNA is TGTGCCAGTGAGGTAGATAGCGGGTCCACAGATACGCAGTATTTT. Translation: CASEVDSGSTDTQYF.

Only a few counts were recorded for this clonotype. V and J are TRBV28 and TRBJ1-4; D perhaps matches TRBD1 (6 bases). V was shortened by 2 bases and J by 7 bases, with 11 bases between the two germline ends. CDR1 and CDR2 from the germline V gene are MDHEN and SYDVKM. The CDR3 is made up of 14 amino acids. DNA of the CDR3: TGTGCCAGCAGTTTAGGGGGGCGCGTTGAAAAACTGTTTTTT. It codes for CASSLGGRVEKLFF.

The chain is built from TRBV19 and TRBJ2-2; the D is unclear. Germline CDR1 is LNHDA and CDR2 is SQIVND (reference sequence). The CDR3 has 13 amino acids. The ends were cut back, 7 bases at V and 7 bases at J, with 13 bases in the middle. The DNA for the CDR3 is TGTGCCAGTACCTATCAGACGGGCGGGGAGCTGTTTTTT. It codes for CASTYQTGGELFF.

This clonotype was picked up a small number of times. The V and J genes are TRBV18 and TRBJ1-2; D unclear. The germline V gene has CDR1 KGHSH and CDR2 LQKENI. The CDR3 consists of 15 residues. The V end lost 3 bases, the J end lost 3 bases, and 14 bases lay between the germline ends. The chain's CDR3 is CASSPRTDLYYGYTF. CDR3 DNA: TGTGCCAGCTCACCCAGGACGGACCTCTACTATGGCTACACCTTC.

This chain joins TRBV7-7 and TRBJ2-2; the match to TRBD1 covers 9 bases. This CDR3 contains 15 residues. The V and J ends lost 5 bases and 5 bases, in that order; junction bases with no gene match: 6. Looked up from germline, CDR1 is SSHAT and CDR2 is FNYEAQ (reference sequence). The CDR3 DNA follows: TGTGCCAGCAGCCACGGACAGGGGAGTACCGGGGAGCTGTTTTTT. Protein sequence: CASSHGQGSTGELFF.

This clonotype was found a few times. The genes are TRBV12-3 or TRBV12-4 and TRBJ2-5, with TRBD1 matching 8 bases. V shed 4 bases and J 5 bases; nucleotides not matched to a gene: 9. The CDR3 sequence is 15 residues long. The CDR3 sequence: CASSYRGRYMETQYF. In nucleotides, the CDR3 is TGTGCCAGCAGTTACAGGGGGAGATATATGGAGACCCAGTACTTC.